The rows below give T cell receptor beta chains drawn from one sample of a study of graft-versus-host responses after intestinal transplantation. Antigen specificity for these receptors is unknown. Profiling relied on immunoSEQ multiplex PCR, and the TCRdb table lists in-frame clones only, not all of them. The sample shows over 80,000 clones, 90% to 95% of them seen only once. Sample: unstimulated CD4+ T cells sorted from spleen or lymph node cells, taken before transplant. All receptors derive from a human donor who was the organ donor for an intestinal transplant. Each CDR3 is given with its conserved first and last residue. The D gene is left open where the match is weak. Where a row states a size, it is once, few, many or the class of an expanded clone; other rows omit it.

size | J | D | V | DNA | CDR3
once | TRBJ2-2 | - | TRBV7-7 | TGTGCCAGCAGCTCGGCGAACACCGGGGAGCTGTTTTTT | CASSSANTGELFF
few | TRBJ1-4 | - | TRBV10-1 | TGCGCCAGCAGAACAGGGAATTTCGCAACTAATGAAAAACTGTTTTTT | CASRTGNFATNEKLFF
- | TRBJ2-7 | TRBD2 | TRBV10-3 | TGTGCCTCCTCGATACAGGGACTAGCGGGGGGAGGCGAGCAGTACTTC | CASSIQGLAGGGEQYF
- | TRBJ2-3 | - | TRBV9 | TGTGCCAGCAGCGTAGGAAGGTCGGGGACAGATACGCAGTATTTT | CASSVGRSGTDTQYF
- | TRBJ2-4 | TRBD2 | TRBV19 | TGTGCCAGTAAACAAGCGGGGGGAGAAAACATTCAGTACTTC | CASKQAGGENIQYF
- | TRBJ2-5 | - | TRBV6-5 | TGTGCCAGCAGTTCAGAATGGACAAAAACGGAGACCCAGTACTTC | CASSSEWTKTETQYF
- | TRBJ2-1 | - | TRBV4-1 | TGCGCCAGCAGCCATTCCAGGACAGCGGTTTACAATAAGCAGTTCTTC | CASSHSRTAVYNKQFF
- | TRBJ1-5 | - | TRBV18 | TGTGCCAGCTCACCACCCGGGGGTACCAATCAGCCCCAGCATTTT | CASSPPGGTNQPQHF
- | TRBJ2-3 | - | TRBV4-2 | TGTGCCAGCAGCCCGTCTGTCCGACTACCTCGCACAGATACGCAGTATTTT | CASSPSVRLPRTDTQYF
- | TRBJ1-3 | TRBD1 | TRBV7-2 | TGTGCCAGCAGCTTATCCGCTACAGGGGGAGGAAACACCATATATTTT | CASSLSATGGGNTIYF
- | TRBJ1-2 | TRBD1 | TRBV6-5 | TGTGCCAGCAGTTACTCGACAGGGGGGCAGGGTGGCTACACCTTC | CASSYSTGGQGGYTF
- | TRBJ1-1 | - | TRBV4-1 | TGCGCCAGCAGCCAAGTGGGCAGCATGAACACTGAAGCTTTCTTT | CASSQVGSMNTEAFF
- | TRBJ2-3 | TRBD1 | TRBV7-3 | TGTGCCAGCAGCTTAAGGGGCGGGACAGGGGCCTCTGATACGCAGTATTTT | CASSLRGGTGASDTQYF
- | TRBJ2-7 | - | TRBV7-9 | TGTGCCAGCAGCTCAACATCCGTTTACGACAGGTCGTACGAGCAGTACTTC | CASSSTSVYDRSYEQYF
once | TRBJ2-3 | TRBD1 | TRBV6-1 | TGTGCCAGCAGTGGAGGACAGGGCGGTGTAGATACGCAGTATTTT | CASSGGQGGVDTQYF
once | TRBJ2-2 | - | TRBV6-5 | TGTGCCAGCAGTTACATCAGGGGCACCGGGGAGCTGTTTTTT | CASSYIRGTGELFF
once | TRBJ2-3 | TRBD2 | TRBV30 | TGTGCCTGGGATACTAGCGGGGGACGTGCAGATACGCAGTATTTT | CAWDTSGGRADTQYF
- | TRBJ2-5 | - | TRBV9 | TGTGCCAGCAGCGTTGAAACAGGGAAAGAGACCCAGTACTTC | CASSVETGKETQYF
- | TRBJ2-3 | - | TRBV5-1 | TGCGCCAGCAGCTTACAGGCTAGCACAGATACGCAGTATTTT | CASSLQASTDTQYF
- | TRBJ2-2 | TRBD1 | TRBV6-6 | TGTGCCAGCAGCCGGGACAGGGGAAACGGGGAGCTGTTTTTT | CASSRDRGNGELFF
- | TRBJ2-1 | TRBD2 | TRBV2 | TGTGCCAGCAAGGAGGTGACTAGCGGGGATCAGCAGTTCTTC | CASKEVTSGDQQFF
- | TRBJ2-3 | TRBD1 | TRBV29-1 | TGCAGCGTTGGTGGGGGGACAGGGTCCACAGATACGCAGTATTTT | CSVGGGTGSTDTQYF
- | TRBJ2-3 | TRBD2 | TRBV28 | TGTGCCAGCAGTTCCGTCGGGCAGGGACTAGGTAAATCAAATACGCAGTATTTT | CASSSVGQGLGKSNTQYF
- | TRBJ1-1 | - | TRBV5-6 | TGTGCCAGCAGCAGATCAGGGGTGTTCGCTGAAGCTTTCTTT | CASSRSGVFAEAFF
- | TRBJ1-1 | - | TRBV7-8 | TGTGCCAGCAGCGACGCACGGGGAGTCACTGAAGCTTTCTTT | CASSDARGVTEAFF